The 5 T cell receptor beta chains reported below all come from one sample, sequenced in a study of blood T cell repertoires in COVID-19. Generated by immunoSEQ multiplex PCR, the TCRdb table keeps only in-frame clones and is missing some. The sample has under 200,000 clones, approximately 91% seen once. Source material: peripheral blood. The receptor source for this set is a man aged 18-30 years with acute or convalescent COVID-19.

This chain uses TRBV5-4 with TRBJ1-1, with a possible D match to TRBD1 (6 bases). The V end was cut by 4 bases, the J end by 8 bases, with 15 bases between. This CDR3 has 13 residues. The germline V gene encodes CDR1 SGHNT and CDR2 YYREEE (reference sequence). The CDR3 DNA reads as TGTGCCAGCAGCACCCGGGACACCTTGGAAGCTTTCTTT. This sequence encodes CASSTRDTLEAFF.

The genes are TRBV9 and TRBJ2-5; 10 bases fit TRBD2. The CDR3 loop spans 16 amino acids. Germline-derived CDR1 and CDR2 are SGDLS and YYNGEE. Germline trimming cut 0 bases from V and 4 bases from J; bases unmatched to any gene: 6. CDR3 sequence reads: CASSVAPAGGGETQYF. The DNA of the CDR3 is TGTGCCAGCAGCGTAGCTCCAGCGGGAGGGGGAGAGACCCAGTACTTC.

The genes are TRBV5-1 and TRBJ1-2, with 10 bases fitting TRBD1. CDR1 and CDR2 (germline): SGHRS, YFSETQ. V shed 3 bases, J shed 11 bases, and the junction held 10 bases outside the gene matches. This CDR3 contains 14 residues. This CDR3 reads CASSSQGQGLFYTF. In DNA, the CDR3 is TGCGCCAGCAGCTCTCAGGGACAGGGGCTATTTTACACCTTC.

This sequence joins TRBV12-3 or TRBV12-4 and TRBJ1-4; D remains unclear. The CDR3 length is 13 residues. V was clipped by 3 bases and J by 4 bases, with 6 bases between them. The CDR3 nucleotides are TGTGCCAGCAGTTTCTCCGGTAATGAAAAACTGTTTTTT. Translating gives CASSFSGNEKLFF.

The gene calls are TRBV6-2 or TRBV6-3 and TRBJ2-3; D gene ambiguous. Germline assignment: CDR1 MNHEY and CDR2 SVGEGT. V lost 6 bases and J 8 bases, leaving 21 bases between the germline ends. The CDR3 totals 15 residues. The CDR3 here is CASSPEQFNGFTQYF. For the CDR3, the DNA is TGTGCCAGCAGCCCAGAACAGTTTAACGGCTTTACGCAGTATTTT.